This T cell receptor beta chain appears in the sequencing data of a study of blood T cell repertoires in COVID-19. Study as a whole: There were acute and convalescent COVID-19 samples, and they came from the United States, Italy and Spain.

The CDR3 totals 14 residues. The ends lost 8 bases at V and 8 bases at J; junction bases unmatched: 9. CDR1 is MNHEY and CDR2 is SMNVEV in the germline V gene (reference sequence). Original processing notes: How many nucleated cells were present was estimated from reference gene primer amplification. The method was immunoSEQ multiplex PCR; TCRdb's version includes in-frame clones alone and lacks a portion of them. V and J calls plus clone size are reproduced from that table; the DNA served to infer D and trimming. The sample yields about 250,000 clones, around four fifths seen once. The chain joins TRBV27 to TRBJ2-1; 10 bases are shared with TRBD2. The sequence was obtained from a woman between 55 and 75 years old with active or convalescent COVID-19. Sequenced input: peripheral blood. The CDR3 DNA sequence: TGTGCCAGCGGTAAGCGGGAGGGCCGCGATGAGCAGTTCTTC. Translating it yields CASGKREGRDEQFF.